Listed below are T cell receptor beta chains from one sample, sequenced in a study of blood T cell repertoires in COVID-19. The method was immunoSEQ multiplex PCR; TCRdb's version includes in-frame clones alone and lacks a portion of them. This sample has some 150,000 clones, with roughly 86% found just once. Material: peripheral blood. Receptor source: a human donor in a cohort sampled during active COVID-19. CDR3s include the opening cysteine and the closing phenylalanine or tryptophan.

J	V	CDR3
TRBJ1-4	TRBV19	CASSIDLGRAVEKLFF
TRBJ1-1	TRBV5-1	CASSLDGRNTEAFF
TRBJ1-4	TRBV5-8	CASSRGQGAREKLFF
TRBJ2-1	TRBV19	CASSLQGQGNEQFF
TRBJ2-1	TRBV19	CASKRQASYNEQFF
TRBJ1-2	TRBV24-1	CATSAGNYGYTF
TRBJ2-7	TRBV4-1	CASSPTSGRMVFSYEQYF
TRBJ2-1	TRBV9	CASSVDPPGVDFNEQFF
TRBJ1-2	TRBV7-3	CASSYTGVRGYTF
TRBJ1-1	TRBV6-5	CASRIGPANTEAFF
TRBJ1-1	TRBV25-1	CASSGGRQGDVLNTEAFF
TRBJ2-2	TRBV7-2	CASRGSGDTGELFF
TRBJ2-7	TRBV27	CASSSHRSGSTGEQYF
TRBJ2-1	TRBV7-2	CASSPIAGGSYNEQFF
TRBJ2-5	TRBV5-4	CASRGLAEETQYF
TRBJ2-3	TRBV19	CASSRGFDTDTQYF
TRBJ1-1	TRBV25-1	CASSDRRQTNTEAFF
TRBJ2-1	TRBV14	CASSQGLAGGPGIGNEQFF
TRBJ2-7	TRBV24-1	CATSGPTGYEQYF
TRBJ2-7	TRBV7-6	CASSPQGSWEQYF
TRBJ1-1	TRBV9	CASSGRQGQGEAFF
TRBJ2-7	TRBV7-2	CASSSQGARGYEQYF
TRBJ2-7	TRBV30	CAWSVGLAPEQYF
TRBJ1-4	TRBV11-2	CASSLETGEANEKLFF
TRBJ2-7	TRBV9	CASSPVSTPSYEQYF
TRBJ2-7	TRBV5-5	CASSLVLAGSYEQYF